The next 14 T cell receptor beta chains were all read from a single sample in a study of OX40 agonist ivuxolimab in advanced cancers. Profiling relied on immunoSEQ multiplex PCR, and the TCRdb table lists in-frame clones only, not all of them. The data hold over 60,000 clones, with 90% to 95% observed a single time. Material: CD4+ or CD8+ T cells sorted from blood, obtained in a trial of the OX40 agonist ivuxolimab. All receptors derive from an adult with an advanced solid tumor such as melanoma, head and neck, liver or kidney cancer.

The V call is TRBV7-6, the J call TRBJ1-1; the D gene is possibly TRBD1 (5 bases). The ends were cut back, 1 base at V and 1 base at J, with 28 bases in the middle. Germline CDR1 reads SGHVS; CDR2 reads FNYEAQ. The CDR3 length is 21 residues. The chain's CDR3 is CASSLGDLYVGGLGENTEAFF. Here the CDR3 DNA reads TGTGCCAGCAGCTTAGGGGACCTTTACGTCGGGGGACTCGGGGAGAACACTGAAGCTTTCTTT.

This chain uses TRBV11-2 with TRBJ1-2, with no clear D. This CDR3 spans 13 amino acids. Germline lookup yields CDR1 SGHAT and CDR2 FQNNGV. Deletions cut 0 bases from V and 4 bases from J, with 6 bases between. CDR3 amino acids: CASSLDNGYGYTF. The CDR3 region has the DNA TGTGCCAGCAGCTTAGATAACGGCTATGGCTACACCTTC.

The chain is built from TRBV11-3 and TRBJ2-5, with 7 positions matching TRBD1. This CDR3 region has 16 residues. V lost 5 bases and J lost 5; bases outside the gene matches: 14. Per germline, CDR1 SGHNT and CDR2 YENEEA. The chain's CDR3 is CASSTARDSVQETQYF. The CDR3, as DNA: TGTGCCAGCAGCACGGCAAGGGACAGTGTACAGGAGACCCAGTACTTC.

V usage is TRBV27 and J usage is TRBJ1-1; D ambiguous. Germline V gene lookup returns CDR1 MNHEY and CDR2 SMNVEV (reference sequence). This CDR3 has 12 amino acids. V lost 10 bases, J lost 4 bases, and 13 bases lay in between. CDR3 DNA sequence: TGTGCCACCCGGCGGGGTAGCACTGAAGCTTTCTTT. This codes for CATRRGSTEAFF.

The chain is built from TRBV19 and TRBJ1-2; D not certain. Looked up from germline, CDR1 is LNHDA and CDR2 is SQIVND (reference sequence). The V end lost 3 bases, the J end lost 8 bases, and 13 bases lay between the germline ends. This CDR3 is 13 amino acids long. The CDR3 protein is CASSMRTWVGYTF. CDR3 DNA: TGTGCCAGTAGTATGCGGACTTGGGTGGGCTACACCTTC.

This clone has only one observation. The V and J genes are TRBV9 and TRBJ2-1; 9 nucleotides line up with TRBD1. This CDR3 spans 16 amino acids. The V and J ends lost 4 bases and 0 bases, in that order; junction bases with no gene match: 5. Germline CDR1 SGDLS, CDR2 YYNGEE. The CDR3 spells CASSPLTGGSYNEQFF. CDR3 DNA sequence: TGTGCCAGCAGCCCCCTGACAGGGGGCTCCTACAATGAGCAGTTCTTC.

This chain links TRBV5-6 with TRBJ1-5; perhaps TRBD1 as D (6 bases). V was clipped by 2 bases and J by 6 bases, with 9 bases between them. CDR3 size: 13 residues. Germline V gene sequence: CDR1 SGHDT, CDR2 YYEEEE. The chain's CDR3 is CASSLGGGQPQHF. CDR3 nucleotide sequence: TGTGCCAGCAGCTTAGGGGGGGGTCAGCCCCAGCATTTT.

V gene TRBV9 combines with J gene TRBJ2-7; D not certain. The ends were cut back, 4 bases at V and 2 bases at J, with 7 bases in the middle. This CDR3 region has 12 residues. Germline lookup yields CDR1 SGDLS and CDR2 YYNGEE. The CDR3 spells CASSRDTYEQYF. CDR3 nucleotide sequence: TGTGCCAGCAGCCGTGACACCTACGAGCAGTACTTC.

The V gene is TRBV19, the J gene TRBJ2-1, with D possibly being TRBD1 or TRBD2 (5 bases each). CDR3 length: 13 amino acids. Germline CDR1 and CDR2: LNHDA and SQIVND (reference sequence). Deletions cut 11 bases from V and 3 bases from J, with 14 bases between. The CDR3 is CAAGGGFYNEQFF. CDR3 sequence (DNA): TGTGCCGCGGGTGGGGGTTTCTACAATGAGCAGTTCTTC. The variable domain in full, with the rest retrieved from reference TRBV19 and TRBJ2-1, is DGGITQSPKYLFRKEGQNVTLSCEQNLNHDAMYWYRQDPGQGLRLIYYSQIVNDFQKGDIAEGYSVSREKKESFPLTVTSAQKNPTAFYLCAAGGGFYNEQFFGPGTRLTVL.

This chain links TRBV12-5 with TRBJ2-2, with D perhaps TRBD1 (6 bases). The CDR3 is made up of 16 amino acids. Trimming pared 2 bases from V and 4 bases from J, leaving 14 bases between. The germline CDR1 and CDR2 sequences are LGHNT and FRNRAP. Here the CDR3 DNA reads TGTGCTAGTGGTTTGCTAGTGGGGGCAGCCACCGGGGAGCTGTTTTTT. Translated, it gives CASGLLVGAATGELFF.

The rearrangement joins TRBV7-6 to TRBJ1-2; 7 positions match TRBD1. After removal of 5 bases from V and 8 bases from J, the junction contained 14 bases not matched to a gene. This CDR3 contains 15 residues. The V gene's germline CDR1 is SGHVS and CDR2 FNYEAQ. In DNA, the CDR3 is TGTGCCAGCAGCCGTAGTCAAGACAGGGCTTACGGCTACACCTTC. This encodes CASSRSQDRAYGYTF.

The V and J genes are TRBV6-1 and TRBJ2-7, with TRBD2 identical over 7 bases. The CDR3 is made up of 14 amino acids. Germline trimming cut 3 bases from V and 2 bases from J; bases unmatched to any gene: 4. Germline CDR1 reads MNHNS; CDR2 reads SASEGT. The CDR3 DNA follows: TGTGCCAGCAGTGATCATGGACTAGCCTACGAGCAGTACTTC. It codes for CASSDHGLAYEQYF.

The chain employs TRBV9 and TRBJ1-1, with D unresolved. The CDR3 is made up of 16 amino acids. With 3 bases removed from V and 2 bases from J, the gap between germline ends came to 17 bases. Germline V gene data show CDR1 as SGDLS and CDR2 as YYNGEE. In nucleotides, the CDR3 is TGTGCCAGCAGCGCCCCCCTCGGGGAACTAAACACTGAAGCTTTCTTT. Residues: CASSAPLGELNTEAFF. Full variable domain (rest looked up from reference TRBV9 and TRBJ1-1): DSGVTQTPKHLITATGQRVTLRCSPRSGDLSVYWYQQSLDQGLQFLIQYYNGEERAKGNILERFSAQQFPDLHSELNLSSLELGDSALYFCASSAPLGELNTEAFFGQGTRLTVV.

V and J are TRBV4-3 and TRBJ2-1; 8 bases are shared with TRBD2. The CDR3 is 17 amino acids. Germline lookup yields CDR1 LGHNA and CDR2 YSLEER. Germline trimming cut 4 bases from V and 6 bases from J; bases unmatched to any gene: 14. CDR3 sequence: CASSLPSASGGVNEQFF. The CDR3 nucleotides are TGCGCCAGCAGCCTCCCCTCGGCAAGCGGGGGAGTCAATGAGCAGTTCTTC.